Given below is one T cell receptor (beta chain) in context. Its antigen is currently unknown. At one end, the junction sequence differs from germline, possibly due to a read error. These data belong to a study of immune heterogeneity within non-small cell lung tumors. The wider study: Among the tumors, a few were squamous cell carcinomas, about nine were non-squamous carcinomas and 1 was not otherwise specified.

Germline values: CDR1 SGDLS, CDR2 YYNGEE. The CDR3 length is 16 residues. Multiplex PCR with 32 V and 13 J primers amplified TCR beta CDR3. TCRdb processed the multiplex PCR reads anew with MiXCR; each CDR3 protein has one entry. The table has around 9,700 distinct CDR3 sequences, under 25% seen once. Study-wide points: Identical dominant CDR3 beta clonotypes recurred among a patient's tumor sites, alongside site-unique high-frequency clones.

As template, the study used bulk tumor genomic DNA at 600 ng per sample. Multiple widely separated biopsies were taken from each primary tumor at surgery. The cohort was untreated, with newly diagnosed non-small cell lung cancer undergoing curative surgery. Curative-intent surgery was being performed on the donors, who were patients newly diagnosed with non-small cell lung cancer. The sequencing input was lung tumor tissue. The TCR comes from a man between 60 and 70 years old with non-small cell lung cancer. This chain joins TRBV9 and TRBJ2-5, with 10 bases fitting TRBD2. The DNA end is more similar to TRBJ2-1, so the J call may be wrong. CDR3 loop: CANSAAWASGSDEQFF. In DNA form, the CDR3 reads TGTGCCAACAGCGCAGCCTGGGCTAGCGGGAGTGATGAGCAGTTCTTC.